This TCR beta chain was captured in a study of Ad26.COV2.S vaccination and SARS-CoV-2 variants. Regarding treatment: around 19 received Ad26.COV2.S at low or high dose, single or two shots; 5 received placebo; per-sample allocation not given. Day 63 following the first vaccine or placebo injection was when the samples were taken. An Ad26 vector carrying the Wuhan-strain SARS-CoV-2 spike served as the vaccine. This CDR3 comprises 14 residues. V lost 5 bases to trimming and J lost 5 bases; unmatched junction nucleotides: 9. Germline V gene lookup returns CDR1 MDHEN and CDR2 SYDVKM. Libraries were prepared by immunoSEQ multiplex PCR; TCRdb keeps only in-frame clonotypes and omits some of them. The profile shows roughly 500,000 clones, roughly 87% of them singletons.

The chain combines TRBV28 with TRBJ2-7, with TRBD2 identical over 7 bases. This specimen consisted of peripheral blood, obtained in a trial of Ad26.COV2.S vaccine versus placebo. The sequence was obtained from a person aged 18-60 years who received the Ad26.COV2.S COVID-19 vaccine or a placebo. Here the CDR3 reads CASSPETSFHEQYF. The CDR3 region has the DNA TGTGCCAGCAGTCCCGAGACTAGCTTCCACGAGCAGTACTTC.